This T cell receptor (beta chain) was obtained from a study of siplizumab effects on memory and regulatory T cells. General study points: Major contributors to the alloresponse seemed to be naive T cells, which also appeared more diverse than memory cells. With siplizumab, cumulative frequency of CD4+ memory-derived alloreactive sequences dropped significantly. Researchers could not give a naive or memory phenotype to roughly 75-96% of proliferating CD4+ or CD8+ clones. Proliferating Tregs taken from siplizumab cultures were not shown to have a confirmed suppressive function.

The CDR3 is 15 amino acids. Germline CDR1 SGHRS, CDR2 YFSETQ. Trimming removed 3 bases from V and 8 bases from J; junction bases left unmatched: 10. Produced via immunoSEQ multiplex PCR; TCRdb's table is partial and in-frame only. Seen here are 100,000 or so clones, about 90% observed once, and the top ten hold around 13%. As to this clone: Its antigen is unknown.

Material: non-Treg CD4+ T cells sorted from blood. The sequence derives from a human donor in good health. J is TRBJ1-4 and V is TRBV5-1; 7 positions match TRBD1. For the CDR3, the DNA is TGCGCCAGCAGCTCCTTGGAGGGGGCAGGGGAAAAACTGTTTTTT. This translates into CASSSLEGAGEKLFF.